This TCR beta chain was sequenced for a study of T-cell reconstitution after alpha-beta-depleted transplantation in children. Study-wide results and limits: Alpha-beta T cells about two months after transplant reportedly derived from several hundred expanded graft clones. Among T cells one year after transplant, newly produced cells accounted for most counts and diversity.

This clonotype has ten or more counts. The antigen remains undetermined. Library preparation (for TCRbeta) was performed with unique molecular identifiers. TCRdb analysed the PCR reads with MiXCR anew, one entry per CDR3 protein. Among 110,000 or so distinct CDR3 sequences listed, 6.4% were seen once. The sequences come from PBMCs, mostly from graft donor cells, collected 360 days after TCRalphabeta/CD19-depleted stem cell transplant. The clonotype comes from a male patient aged 2-15 years who had a stem cell transplant for acute lymphoblastic leukemia, so the T cells may come from the graft donor.

This CDR3 is CASSLGTSGGTDTQYF. CDR3 coding DNA: TGCGCCAGCAGCTTGGGGACTAGCGGAGGCACAGATACGCAGTATTTT. The genes are TRBV5-1 and TRBJ2-3, with 10 bases identical to TRBD2. Germline lookup yields CDR1 SGHRS and CDR2 YFSETQ. This CDR3 has 16 residues. Trimming cost V 0 bases and J 1 base; bases outside gene matches: 2.